These 29 T cell receptor beta chains originate from one sample sequenced in a study of Graves' ophthalmopathy and Graves' hyperthyroidism. CDR3 regions of TCR beta were amplified from RNA transcripts. Second-round multiplex PCR came after a first-round RT-PCR that employed HTBI primers. MiXCR was run by TCRdb on the multiplex PCR reads, yielding one entry per CDR3 protein. Of about 480,000 distinct CDR3 sequences in the sample, about 15% were seen once. The sample taken for sequencing was blood. These receptor sequences come from a woman between 25 and 40 years old with Graves' ophthalmopathy.

This clonotype was seen repeatedly, ten times or more. The chain uses TRBV28 and TRBJ2-5, with no clear D. This CDR3 is built from 15 residues. With 2 bases removed from V and 2 bases from J, the gap between germline ends came to 12 bases. Per germline, CDR1 MDHEN and CDR2 SYDVKM. In DNA form, the CDR3 reads TGTGCCAGCAGTTTAGTCGCAGAAATACAAGAGACCCAGTACTTC. Translated: CASSLVAEIQETQYF. The complete variable domain, with remaining parts taken from reference TRBV28 and TRBJ2-5, reads DVKVTQSSRYLVKRTGEKVFLECVQDMDHENMFWYRQDPGLGLRLIYFSYDVKMKEKGDIPEGYSVSREKKERFSLILESASTNQTSMYLCASSLVAEIQETQYFGPGTRLLVL.

This sequence joins TRBV11-3 and TRBJ2-7, with 8 bases aligning to TRBD1. This CDR3 region has 14 residues. Germline values: CDR1 SGHNT, CDR2 YENEEA. J was trimmed by 3 bases and V by 4 bases; bases with no gene match: 5. The CDR3 nucleotides read TGTGCCAGCAGCTCGCAGGGGGCTAACTACGAGCAGTACTTC. Encoded protein: CASSSQGANYEQYF.

This clonotype was seen a few times. The V and J genes are TRBV12-3 or TRBV12-4 and TRBJ1-3; no clear D. This CDR3 has 14 residues. Trimming pared 5 bases from V and 3 bases from J, leaving 11 bases between. As DNA, the CDR3 is TGTGCCAGCAGTCTCATAATTGGTGGAAACACCATATATTTT. It codes for CASSLIIGGNTIYF.

Only a few counts were recorded for this clonotype. V gene TRBV4-1 combines with J gene TRBJ2-7; D tentatively fits TRBD1 or TRBD2 (5 bases each). The V gene's germline CDR1 is MGHRA and CDR2 YSYEKL. Trimming took off 4 bases at V and 0 bases at J, with 16 bases between the two ends. This CDR3 is built from 16 residues. CDR3 residues: CASSLSDGTGSYEQYF. The CDR3, as DNA: TGCGCCAGCAGCCTCTCTGACGGGACGGGCTCCTACGAGCAGTACTTC.

This clonotype turned up a few times. The chain's CDR3 is CASSSLGKTQYF. The CDR3 coding sequence is TGTGCCAGCAGTTCCCTAGGGAAGACCCAGTACTTC. The chain recombines TRBV27 with TRBJ2-5; no clear D. From germline, CDR1 is MNHEY and CDR2 SMNVEV (reference sequence). This CDR3 is 12 amino acids long. Trimming shortened V by 4 bases and J by 6 bases, and 9 bases separated the two germline ends.

This clonotype has a count of ten or more. The chain uses TRBV4-2 and TRBJ2-7; 11 positions agree with TRBD2. The CDR3 is made up of 15 amino acids. Per germline, CDR1 LGHNA and CDR2 YNFKEQ. The V and J ends lost 4 bases and 4 bases, in that order; junction bases with no gene match: 6. DNA for the CDR3: TGTGCCAGCAGCCGTGAGCTAGCGGGAGGATACGAGCAGTACTTC. Residues: CASSRELAGGYEQYF.

This clonotype was recorded many times. The V and J genes are TRBV28 and TRBJ1-5; D is perhaps TRBD1 (6 bases). The ends were cut back, 3 bases at V and 7 bases at J, with 10 bases in the middle. Germline loops: CDR1 MDHEN, CDR2 SYDVKM. The CDR3 spans 13 residues. The CDR3 DNA sequence: TGTGCCAGCAGTTTCAGGGGTAGGCAGCCCCAGCATTTT. Encoded protein: CASSFRGRQPQHF.

This chain joins TRBV2 and TRBJ2-1; 10 bases map to TRBD1. The CDR3 has 14 amino acids. The V and J ends lost 8 bases and 16 bases, in that order; junction bases with no gene match: 17. Germline V gene data show CDR1 as SNHLY and CDR2 as FYNNEI. Here the CDR3 DNA reads TGTGCCAGCTCCTACGGGACAGGGGTACTTCGAGCCTTCTTC. This encodes CASSYGTGVLRAFF. Supplemented by reference TRBV2 and TRBJ2-1, the full variable domain reads EPEVTQTPSHQVTQMGQEVILRCVPISNHLYFYWYRQILGQKVEFLVSFYNNEISEKSEIFDDQFSVERPDGSNFTLKIRSTKLEDSAMYFCASSYGTGVLRAFFGPGTRLTVL.

This clonotype was detected many times. The chain couples TRBV18 to TRBJ1-1; D gene uncertain. The CDR3 length is 14 residues. V gave up 0 bases and J gave up 4 bases, with 9 bases separating them. Germline lookup yields CDR1 KGHSH and CDR2 LQKENI. The CDR3, as DNA: TGTGCCAGCTCACCACCCGTCGGAATCACTGAAGCTTTCTTT. The encoded protein is CASSPPVGITEAFF.

The chain employs TRBV19 and TRBJ1-5; D is possibly TRBD1 (6 bases). Germline lookup yields CDR1 LNHDA and CDR2 SQIVND (reference sequence). This CDR3 contains 20 residues. The V end lost 3 bases, the J end lost 4 bases, and 28 bases lay between the germline ends. The DNA of the CDR3 is TGTGCCAGTAGTATGGGGTTTCCGGGACAAGGATTTAGAGCAAATCAGCCCCAGCATTTT. This gives the protein CASSMGFPGQGFRANQPQHF.

Concerning this clonotype itself: A much larger clone differs by one base, so this may be a read error. The J gene is TRBJ1-5, the V gene TRBV6-2 or TRBV6-3; D might be TRBD1 (6 bases). The V gene's germline CDR1 is MNHEY and CDR2 SVGEGT. The CDR3 totals 14 residues. CDR3 amino acids: CASSYVGAGQPQRF. DNA for the CDR3: TGTGCCAGCAGTTATGTGGGGGCCGGTCAGCCCCAGCGTTTT.

This clonotype has at least ten counts. The V gene is TRBV12-5, the J gene TRBJ1-3; a weak D match, TRBD1 (5 bases). The germline CDR1 and CDR2 sequences are LGHNT and FRNRAP. Trimming removed 6 bases at V and 0 bases at J, with 18 bases between. The CDR3 runs to 17 residues. As DNA, the CDR3 is TGTGCTAGTGGACCCCCGAGAGCCGGGGGCTCTGGAAACACCATATATTTT. Its protein is CASGPPRAGGSGNTIYF.

This clonotype was seen many times. The chain recombines TRBV6-1 with TRBJ1-5; a weak D match, TRBD1 (5 bases). Germline V lookup: CDR1 MNHNS, CDR2 SASEGT. This CDR3 has 15 residues. The V and J ends lost 6 bases and 0 bases respectively, with 12 bases between them. CDR3 DNA: TGTGCCAGCAGCGGGGGGGGAGGTAGCAATCAGCCCCAGCATTTT. It codes for CASSGGGGSNQPQHF.

This clonotype was counted at least ten times. V usage is TRBV5-1 and J usage is TRBJ1-1; D gene unclear. Germline V CDR1 and CDR2: SGHRS, YFSETQ. Deletions cut 0 bases from V and 5 bases from J, with 11 bases between. The CDR3 extends over 14 amino acids. CDR3 residues: CASSLVRAGTEAFF. The CDR3 region has the DNA TGCGCCAGCAGCTTGGTGAGGGCGGGGACTGAAGCTTTCTTT. The variable domain in full, completed from reference TRBV5-1 and TRBJ1-1, reads KAGVTQTPRYLIKTRGQQVTLSCSPISGHRSVSWYQQTPGQGLQFLFEYFSETQRNKGNFPGRFSGRQFSNSRSEMNVSTLELGDSALYLCASSLVRAGTEAFFGQGTRLTVV.

The chain carries TRBV6-1 and TRBJ1-5; a possible D gene is TRBD1 (5 bases). CDR3 size: 14 residues. Trimming cost V 7 bases and J 5 bases, with 15 bases left between them. Germline V gene data show CDR1 as MNHNS and CDR2 as SASEGT. The CDR3: CASKPRDFHQPQHF. DNA of the CDR3: TGTGCCAGCAAACCTCGGGACTTCCATCAGCCCCAGCATTTT.

This clonotype was recorded many times. The chain employs TRBV19 and TRBJ2-7, with 7 nucleotides matching TRBD2. This CDR3 is 14 amino acids long. In germline, CDR1 is LNHDA, CDR2 SQIVND (reference sequence). The junction had 6 bases not matched to a gene; V was cut back by 3 bases and J by 4 bases. The CDR3 protein is CASSISSGTYEQYF. The CDR3 DNA reads as TGTGCCAGTAGTATTTCCAGCGGGACTTACGAGCAGTACTTC.

This clonotype was picked up many times. The chain is built from TRBV29-1 and TRBJ1-5, with D tentatively TRBD1 (5 bases). V was shortened by 4 bases and J by 3 bases, with 10 bases between the two germline ends. Germline lookup yields CDR1 SQVTM and CDR2 ANQGSEA. This CDR3 has 13 residues. The CDR3 DNA follows: TGCAGCGTTGCCGGGACGCACAATCAGCCCCAGCATTTT. Amino acids: CSVAGTHNQPQHF.

This chain links TRBV28 with TRBJ2-7; possible D gene TRBD2, 5 bases. The V gene lost 8 bases and the J gene lost 3 bases, with 17 bases spanning the gap. CDR1 and CDR2 from the germline V gene are MDHEN and SYDVKM. This CDR3 spans 14 amino acids. CDR3 DNA sequence: TGTGCCAGCCTCCCCCGGCGAGGGCTCTACGAGCAGTACTTC. Residues: CASLPRRGLYEQYF.

The CDR3 sequence is CASSPPVGSSGNTIYF. CDR3 nucleotides: TGTGCCAGCTCACCACCGGTCGGCAGCTCTGGAAACACCATATATTTT. The chain combines TRBV18 with TRBJ1-3; D gene ambiguous. This CDR3 contains 16 residues. V lost 0 bases and J lost 0, with 9 bases in between. The germline CDR1 and CDR2 sequences are KGHSH and LQKENI.

This chain uses TRBV29-1 with TRBJ2-5, with TRBD2 matching over 10 bases. The CDR3 spans 14 residues. Germline V gene sequence: CDR1 SQVTM, CDR2 ANQGSEA. V trimming: 4 bases; J trimming: 2 bases; junction bases outside the gene matches: 4. Written as DNA, the CDR3 is TGCAGCGTTGCGATGACTAGCGGGCAAGAGACCCAGTACTTC. Amino acids: CSVAMTSGQETQYF.

Only a few counts were recorded for this clonotype. This chain uses TRBV13 with TRBJ1-1, with 7 bases lining up with TRBD1. The CDR3 is 15 residues long. J lost 5 bases, V lost 5 bases, and 11 bases had no gene match. Germline V gene data show CDR1 as PRHDT and CDR2 as FYEKMQ (reference sequence). The DNA of the CDR3 is TGTGCCAGCAGCCCCCCGGGACAGCGGGGGACTGAAGCTTTCTTT. Translated, it gives CASSPPGQRGTEAFF.

Note on this clonotype: At one end, the junction sequence differs from germline, possibly due to a read error. The rearrangement links TRBV18 to TRBJ2-7; a possible D gene is TRBD1 (6 bases). CDR3 size: 14 residues. Germline V gene lookup returns CDR1 KGHSH and CDR2 LQKENI. Here the CDR3 DNA reads TGTGCCAGCTCACCACCGGACAGCTTCTACGAGCAGTGCTTC. This codes for CASSPPDSFYEQCF.

The chain is built from TRBV12-3 or TRBV12-4 and TRBJ2-7; D is uncertain. Trimming removed 8 bases at V and 2 bases at J, with 22 bases between. The CDR3 covers 16 residues. CDR3 nucleotide sequence: TGTGCCAGCTCCAATTACAGAGACCTATTGGCCTACGAGCAGTACTTC. Protein product: CASSNYRDLLAYEQYF.

The table lists this clonotype with many counts. The chain uses TRBV6-2 or TRBV6-3 and TRBJ1-2; D remains unclear. The germline gives CDR1 MNHEY, CDR2 SVGEGT. With 4 bases removed from V and 8 bases from J, the gap between germline ends came to 14 bases. The CDR3 runs to 13 residues. The CDR3 DNA is TGTGCCAGCAGTTTCTCTCTTTCGGGAGGCTACACCTTC. Its translation: CASSFSLSGGYTF.

This clonotype was seen at least ten times. V usage is TRBV5-1 and J usage is TRBJ2-2; 12 nucleotides agree with TRBD1. CDR3 length: 17 residues. The trim removed 2 bases at V and 6 bases at J, leaving 8 bases unmatched. The germline V gene has CDR1 SGHRS and CDR2 YFSETQ. The CDR3 region is CASSFAGTGGVAGELFF. CDR3 nucleotides: TGCGCCAGCAGCTTCGCCGGGACAGGGGGCGTTGCCGGGGAGCTGTTTTTT.

This clonotype was seen repeatedly, ten times or more. This chain joins TRBV14 and TRBJ1-6; perhaps TRBD1 as D (5 bases). CDR1 and CDR2 from the germline V gene are SGHDN and FVKESK. The CDR3 has 16 residues. V shed 0 bases and J shed 7 bases, with 13 bases lying between them. Here the CDR3 DNA reads TGTGCCAGCAGCCAAGAAGTCTCAGGGTGGAATTCACCCCTCCACTTT. Its translation is CASSQEVSGWNSPLHF.

This sequence joins TRBV7-9 and TRBJ1-1; possible D gene TRBD1, 6 bases. The CDR3 consists of 14 residues. V dropped 5 bases and J dropped 4 bases, with 14 bases sitting between them. Germline CDR1 reads SEHNR; CDR2 reads FQNEAQ (reference sequence). The CDR3 nucleotides read TGTGCCAGCAGCCTAATTAGGGGGGTCACTGAAGCTTTCTTT. It codes for CASSLIRGVTEAFF.

This clonotype was counted many times. The chain has TRBV7-9 and TRBJ1-5; D unclear. The germline gives CDR1 SEHNR, CDR2 FQNEAQ (reference sequence). V lost 0 bases and J lost 3, with 15 bases in between. This CDR3 contains 17 residues. CDR3 coding DNA: TGTGCCAGCAGCTTAGCGGAGACCTTCCACGCCAATCAGCCCCAGCATTTT. Amino acid sequence: CASSLAETFHANQPQHF.

This clonotype was seen many times. This sequence joins TRBV2 and TRBJ1-2; D is unresolved. V was clipped by 7 bases and J by 10 bases, with 13 bases between them. Germline V CDR1 and CDR2: SNHLY, FYNNEI. The CDR3 covers 11 residues. The CDR3 spells CASTRRGPYTF. CDR3 nucleotide sequence: TGTGCCAGCACGAGGAGAGGGCCCTACACCTTC.